The T cell receptor (beta chain) under discussion was sequenced for a study of blood T cell repertoires in COVID-19. In the original workflow: Reference gene primer amplification gave nucleated cell count estimates. Data came from immunoSEQ multiplex PCR; TCRdb stores just in-frame clones and leaves some out. V, J and clone size derive from that table, while D and trimming were established from the DNA sequence. This table holds fewer than 200,000 clones, around four fifths found once. The CDR3 consists of 16 residues. V lost 5 bases, J lost 0 bases, and 14 bases lay in between. Per the germline V gene, CDR1 is PRHDT and CDR2 is FYEKMQ (reference sequence).

V and J are TRBV13 and TRBJ2-1; TRBD2 is a possible D gene (5 bases). Sequencing was done on a sample of PBMCs or T cells enriched from blood (not recorded which). This receptor was taken from a woman in her forties or fifties who had recovered from COVID-19. CDR3 region: CASSVSPTSSYNEQFF. CDR3 DNA sequence: TGTGCCAGCAGCGTTAGCCCAACTAGCTCCTACAATGAGCAGTTCTTC.